This T cell receptor (beta chain) is from a study of cytomegalovirus exposure and HLA in healthy donors (dated by TCRdb to 2016 to 2017). A note on the overall study: In an earlier analysis of about 560 of the donors, 276 Gb of sequence data and some 100 million unique TCR beta sequences from about 190 million T cells were reported. Besides the first cohort of roughly 640 subjects, a separate validation cohort made up of 120 different subjects was used. Rather than drawing on any new phenotypic data, the later analysis identified candidate immune exposures from TCR beta sequences and the way those sequences occurred across donors. Typing coverage differed by locus: A, B, C, DRB1 and DQB1 were typed in about 620-640 donors, DQA1 in 522, DPA1 in around 610, and DPB1 in 450 to 480. Using immunosequencing, the study profiled T cell repertoires from fewer than 850 subjects and related those repertoires to cytomegalovirus serostatus. Every discovery cohort repertoire had been produced on one sequencing platform. Among the roughly 430 genotyped donors, approximately 82% belonged to the genetic ancestry cluster associated with self-reported Caucasian donors. To predict cytomegalovirus infection status, the study brought together high-throughput TCR immunosequencing, statistical association of individual TCRs with disease status, and machine learning. An earlier analysis of 587 of the donors used high-throughput TCR beta sequencing to judge whether each TCR beta V gene segment behaved as functional or pseudogenic. A later genetic analysis took genome-wide SNP genotypes for about 60% of the roughly 670 donors and used that subset as a discovery cohort. Four to six DR-DQ haplotypes were handled as single units for association and clustering, since linkage in the cohort was strong. Both class I and class II loci were covered by HLA typing, at four-digit resolution. Across around 400 genotyped donors of the cohort, an average of about 250,000 unique TCR beta nucleotide sequences per donor were sequenced, and approximately 17% of those sequences were non-productive. Donor age, sex, ethnicity and CMV serostatus were compiled together with the repertoire data. The study aimed to test whether signatures of past pathogen exposure could be identified by cataloging public T cell receptors. A later analysis re-analyzed previously published TCR beta repertoires from 666 donors and added high-resolution HLA genotyping to study TCR occurrence patterns. An early release that covered about 600 HLA-typed donors contained approximately 300 gigabases of sequencing data and 80 million or so unique TCR sequences.

Libraries were made using the immunoSEQ multiplex PCR assay. For the multiplex PCR, a mixture combining 60 forward primers for TCR Vbeta segments and 13 reverse primers for TCR Jbeta segments was used. The CDR3 region of rearranged TCR beta genes was amplified from genomic DNA by a multiplex PCR assay. The Illumina HiSeq System was used to sequence the amplified TCR beta libraries as 87-base-pair reads. On the authors' methods: A later analysis counted approximately 76 million unique TCR beta chains across the 666 repertoires, and approximately 11 million of these chains were shared by at least two donors. A nearest-neighbor algorithm error-corrected the raw reads and collapsed the reads into unique sequences, merging closely related sequences to remove PCR and sequencing errors. V, D and J gene segments were assigned by aligning CDR3 sequences to IMGT reference sequences. For a sequence to be retained, a match of at least six nucleotides was required to both a V gene segment and a J gene segment. A rearrangement was called productive if the CDR3 had no stop codons and remained in frame with V and J, and every other rearrangement was called non-productive. CDR3 was defined by IMGT convention, running from the second conserved V-encoded cysteine to the conserved J-encoded phenylalanine. The earlier analysis of roughly 590 of the donors excluded sequences that lacked an unambiguous match to a single V gene segment. In an earlier analysis of 500 to 750 of the donors, V segments were called functional above 56.7% productive rearrangements and were called segregating when the between-donor standard deviation exceeded 5%. To diagnose cytomegalovirus status from the catalog of TCR beta chain sequences, a statistical classification framework was built. In a later analysis, TCR nucleotide sequences were compared against IMGT/GENE-DB human TR gene sequences so that V and J genes could be assigned. In a later analysis, CDR3 sequences and most-parsimonious VDJ recombination scenarios were assigned using the TCRdist pipeline. A later analysis defined each TCR beta chain by its CDR3 amino acid sequence plus V-gene family, and excluded reads lacking a unique V-gene family. To address suspected cross-contamination and a sequencing artifact, a later analysis removed 550 to 750 highly shared, low-generation-probability nucleotide sequences. A later analysis calculated a clonal expansion index for each public chain from normalized within-repertoire ranks of inferred template counts. A later analysis computed generation probabilities with a VDJ recombination model fitted to out-of-frame rearrangements, and checked the results against IGoR. In a later analysis, TCR-TCR, TCR-HLA and TCR-CMV co-occurrence was scored with hypergeometric tests, and a repertoire-size bias correction was applied to TCR pairs. To estimate false discovery rates, a later analysis permuted the HLA or CMV assignments 20 times. In a later analysis, co-occurring TCRs were grouped using DBSCAN, with TCRdist sequence similarity added in when clustering inside HLA-allele-positive subsets. For co-occurrence clustering, repertoires with fewer than 30,000 or more than 120,000 public chains were excluded, along with about five repertoires with anomalous nucleotide sharing. TCRdb re-hosts the immuneACCESS table, in-frame sequences only. Its copies lack some clones; in the studies checked, an unresolved V gene accounts for under half of them, and the cause for the rest is not known. The DNA was the basis for D and trimming; V, J and clone size are from that table. This sample gives about 200,000 clones in total; around 90% of them show up just once. The top ten clones comprise around 0.98% of the sample.

Of note for this clone: Its specific antigen is unknown. The input lacks base qualities; no much larger clone sits a single base away.

The investigation overall reported the following: HLA typing was unavailable for some donors at each locus, so association tests used only the typed subset. The presence/absence analyses assumed that sequencing depth was roughly uniform across donors, and that assumption may not be true. A later analysis reported that several top co-occurrence clusters appeared linked to parvovirus B19, influenza, CMV and Epstein-Barr virus. The earlier analysis of 450 to 700 of the donors excluded some 15 rarely observed V segments, including chromosome 9 orphons, because counts were too low. V-gene and J-gene trimming of TCR beta chains was associated with a missense DCLRE1C variant in a later genetic analysis, and the association was replicated in an independent cohort. Correlated functional status among segregating V segments might be attributable to linkage disequilibrium, but an unknown experimental factor could not be ruled out. According to a later genetic analysis, donors in an Asian-associated ancestry cluster had fewer N-insertions in productive TCRs than the approximately 670-donor mean. A cluster of highly shared sequence variants was judged likely to represent a technical artifact of the sequencing pipeline. According to a later analysis, most CMV-associated TCR beta chains appeared to be HLA-restricted, and the HLA associations seemed to be driven largely by CMV exposure. While some public TCRs were present in many individuals, most TCR sequences turned up only very rarely across donors. An earlier analysis of approximately 540 of the donors showed that most TCR beta V segments appeared in productive rearrangements either about 87% or about 30% of the time, which broadly matched IMGT annotations. The authors suggested that the approach could potentially be extended to other disease states and immunological phenotypes. Cytomegalovirus status was reported to be diagnosed by the classifier with high specificity and sensitivity in both the original and validation cohorts. In a later analysis, HLA-associated TCR beta chains showed more clonal expansion and lower generation probabilities than non-associated chains that were equally common. Immune exposure information for the cohort was limited to CMV serostatus. When HLA alleles, especially DR and DQ, strongly co-occurred, TCR associations were difficult to assign to individual alleles. A later analysis associated about 16,000 TCR beta sequences with specific HLA alleles at a false discovery rate of 0.05. This cohort had only TCR beta chains sequenced, and the lack of alpha or paired-chain data limited which features could be detected. In vitro tests confirmed that a few of the cytomegalovirus-associated TCR beta chains recognize cytomegalovirus antigens. According to a later analysis, TCR association rates differed among HLA loci, with DRB1 alleles showing the most associated TCRs and HLA-C alleles showing the fewest. Some IMGT-functional V segments, including TRBV6-2 and TRBV6-3, could not be told apart with the 87-base-pair reads, so those segments were excluded. A further reported finding was that TCR beta sequences accurately predicted the HLA-A and HLA-B alleles for most subjects in the first cohort. A total of roughly 160 TCR beta chains were listed by the study as associated with cytomegalovirus.

V trim: 4 bases; J trim: 8 bases; unmatched bases: 5. Reading the germline V gene gives CDR1 MGHDK and CDR2 SYGVNS. The CDR3 runs 14 residues from the cysteine to the phenylalanine. Only the CDR3 DNA stays, 42 bases, in frame from base 1. In total, roughly 670 healthy bone marrow donors made up the cohort. At the time of sampling, all cohort members were nominally healthy, though unrecorded immune exposures were likely present. The donor was CMV seronegative and belonged to the group of 350 or so seronegative cohort members. Each donor provided a peripheral blood sample, and peripheral blood mononuclear cells were used for TCR beta sequencing. Genomic DNA was extracted from the blood cell samples with the Qiagen DNeasy Blood Extraction Kit.

The chain joins TRBV25-1 to TRBJ1-4; 9 bases in between match TRBD1. Sequences were obtained from PBMCs. The TCR comes from a boy aged 2 to 9 in good health and CMV-seronegative. The sequenced DNA: TGTGCCAGCAGTGTACACAGGGGGCACGAAAAACTGTTTTTT. Translated, this gives CASSVHRGHEKLFF. The CDR3 plus the reference TRBV25-1 and TRBJ1-4 genes for the other parts give the full variable domain: EADIYQTPRYLVIGTGKKITLECSQTMGHDKMYWYQQDPGMELHLIHYSYGVNSTEKGDLSSESTVSRIRTEHFPLTLESARPSHTSQYLCASSVHRGHEKLFFGSGTQLSVL.